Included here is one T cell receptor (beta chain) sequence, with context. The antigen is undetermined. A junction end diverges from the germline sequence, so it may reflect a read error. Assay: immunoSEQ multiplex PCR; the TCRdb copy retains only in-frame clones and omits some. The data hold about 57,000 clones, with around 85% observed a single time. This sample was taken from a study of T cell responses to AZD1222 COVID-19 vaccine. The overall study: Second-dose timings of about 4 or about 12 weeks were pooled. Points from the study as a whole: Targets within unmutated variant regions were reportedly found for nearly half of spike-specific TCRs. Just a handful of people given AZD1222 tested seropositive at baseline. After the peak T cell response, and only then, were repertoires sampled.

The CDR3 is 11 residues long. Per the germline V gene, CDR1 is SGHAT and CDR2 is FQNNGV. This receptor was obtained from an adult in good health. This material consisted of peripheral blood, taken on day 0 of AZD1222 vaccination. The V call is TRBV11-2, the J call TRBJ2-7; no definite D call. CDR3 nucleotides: TGTGCCAGCAGTAGCTCCCTAGTCCCCTCTTTC. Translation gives CASSSSLVPSF.